The TCR beta chain under discussion was sequenced for a study of cytomegalovirus exposure and HLA in healthy donors. Study outcomes and limitations: Most observed TCR sequences were rare, whereas some public TCRs were detected in many donors. The CMV antigen specificity of a few CMV-associated chains was confirmed through in vitro analysis. The authors listed 150 to 200 TCR beta chains as cytomegalovirus-associated.

The donors were part of the validation cohort, which consisted of under 150 subjects and was separate from the first cohort of about 720 subjects. Clones were sequenced by immunoSEQ multiplex PCR, and TCRdb holds only the in-frame ones, with some missing. The sample lists 150,000 to 200,000 clones; approximately 88% were seen once. About this clone: The antigen remains unidentified.

V was clipped by 0 bases and J by 3 bases, with 12 bases between them. CDR1 is SGDLS, CDR2 YYNGEE, per germline. This CDR3 is built from 15 residues. This TCR derives from a man younger than 35 in good health and CMV-seropositive. What was sequenced was PBMCs. The chain uses TRBV9 and TRBJ1-2; TRBD1 might be the D (5 bases). The CDR3 is CASSVDWGGDYGYTF. CDR3 nucleotide sequence: TGTGCCAGCAGCGTAGATTGGGGGGGGGACTATGGCTACACCTTC.